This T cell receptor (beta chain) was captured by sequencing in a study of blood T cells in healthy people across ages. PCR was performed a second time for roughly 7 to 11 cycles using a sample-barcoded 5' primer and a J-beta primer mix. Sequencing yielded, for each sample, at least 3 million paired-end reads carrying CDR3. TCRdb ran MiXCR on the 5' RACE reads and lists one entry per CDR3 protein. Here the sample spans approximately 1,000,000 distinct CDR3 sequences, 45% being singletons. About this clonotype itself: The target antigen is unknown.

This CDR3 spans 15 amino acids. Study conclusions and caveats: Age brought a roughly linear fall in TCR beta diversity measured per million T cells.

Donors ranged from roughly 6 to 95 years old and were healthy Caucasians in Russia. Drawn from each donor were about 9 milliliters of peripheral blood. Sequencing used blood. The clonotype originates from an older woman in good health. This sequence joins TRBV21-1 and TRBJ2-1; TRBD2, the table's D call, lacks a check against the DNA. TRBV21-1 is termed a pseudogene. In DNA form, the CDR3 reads TGTGCCAGCACCCCGTTTAGCGGGAGGAACAATGAGCAGTTCTTC. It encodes CASTPFSGRNNEQFF.